This TCR beta chain originates from a study of T cell changes during pregnancy in multiple sclerosis (dated by TCRdb to between 2018 and 2020). A note on the overall study: In women with multiple sclerosis, the researchers looked at how the T cell repertoire shifted as pregnancy progressed.

In regard to this clone: Its antigen is not yet known. There are no base qualities to consult, and no much larger clone falls within one base.

Trimmed from V: 3 bases; trimmed from J: 2 bases; junction bases lacking a gene match: 8. The germline V gene specifies SGHRS as CDR1 and YFSETQ as CDR2. There are 16 amino acids in the CDR3, from cysteine to phenylalanine inclusive. This entry keeps only the CDR3 DNA: 48 bases, framed from base 1. The receptor library was made with the immunoSEQ multiplex PCR assay. Not all clones reach the TCRdb copy of this immuneACCESS table, which keeps in-frame sequences only. Checked studies attribute under half of the gap to unresolved V genes and leave the rest unexplained. Present in this sample are 75,000 to 100,000 clones, just over 90% of which were seen just once. The ten biggest clones cover around 0.8% of the sample.

The material was peripheral blood, obtained in the second trimester of pregnancy. The sequence was collected from a female donor in good health, enrolled as a control in a pregnancy study. The chain was built from TRBV5-1 and TRBJ2-5, and 9 junctional nucleotides match TRBD1. At the DNA level, the sequence is TGCGCCAGCAGCTCGGGACAGGGAGCGAGGCAAGAGACCCAGTACTTC. Its protein product is CASSSGQGARQETQYF. The CDR3, completed at both ends by the reference TRBV5-1 and TRBJ2-5 genes, gives the full variable domain KAGVTQTPRYLIKTRGQQVTLSCSPISGHRSVSWYQQTPGQGLQFLFEYFSETQRNKGNFPGRFSGRQFSNSRSEMNVSTLELGDSALYLCASSSGQGARQETQYFGPGTRLLVL.